This record looks at one TCR beta chain sequence and its context. Sequencing was performed with immunoSEQ multiplex PCR; in TCRdb, only in-frame clones are kept and a portion is missing. The data hold over 350,000 clones, with 95% observed a single time. The sample belongs to a study of shared T cell receptors in the human thymus. Trimming removed 6 bases at V and 10 bases at J, with 11 bases between. The CDR3 is 11 residues long. Germline values: CDR1 MDHEN, CDR2 SYDVKM. Sequences were obtained from thymocytes. The chain employs TRBV28 and TRBJ2-3; maybe TRBD1 (6 bases). This TCR was sampled from a human donor. The CDR3 here is CASSAQGSQYF. The CDR3 coding sequence is TGTGCCAGCAGCGCTCAGGGGTCGCAGTATTTT.